The 26 T cell receptor beta chains reported below all come from one sample, sequenced in a study of cytomegalovirus exposure and HLA in healthy donors. PCR amplification relied on 60 Vbeta primers (plus 13 Jbeta primers). Produced via immunoSEQ multiplex PCR; TCRdb's table is partial and in-frame only. Here the sample spans about 120,000 clones, around 77% being singletons. The sequencing sample was made of PBMCs. Receptors originate from a man younger than 30 in good health and CMV-seropositive.

The chain uses TRBV7-8 and TRBJ2-2; TRBD1 aligns across 10 bases. With 5 bases clipped from V and 7 bases from J, the junction kept 10 bases outside the gene matches. Germline V gene lookup returns CDR1 SGHVS and CDR2 FQNEAQ. The CDR3 consists of 16 residues. The CDR3 protein is CASSPRDRGPGGELFF. CDR3 DNA sequence: TGTGCCAGCAGCCCACGGGACAGGGGCCCTGGCGGGGAGCTGTTTTTT.

This chain joins TRBV4-1 and TRBJ2-7; D is perhaps TRBD2 (6 bases). The ends were cut back, 2 bases at V and 1 base at J, with 15 bases in the middle. CDR1 MGHRA and CDR2 YSYEKL come from the germline V gene. The CDR3 runs to 16 residues. CDR3 in amino acids: CASSQSGVAVSYEQYF. The CDR3 nucleotides read TGCGCCAGCAGCCAAAGTGGGGTAGCGGTATCCTACGAGCAGTACTTC.

This chain uses TRBV9 with TRBJ1-3; D is undetermined. Trimming removed 3 bases from V and 0 bases from J, with 10 bases in between. Per the germline V gene, CDR1 is SGDLS and CDR2 is YYNGEE. This CDR3 contains 15 residues. In DNA, the CDR3 is TGTGCCAGCAGCGGCCGGCGGGGCTCTGGAAACACCATATATTTT. Translated: CASSGRRGSGNTIYF.

This clone turned up a few times. The J gene is TRBJ2-7, the V gene TRBV5-5, with 10 bases fitting TRBD1. This CDR3 contains 16 residues. The trim removed 2 bases at V and 7 bases at J, leaving 12 bases unmatched. Germline CDR1 is SGHKS and CDR2 is YYEKEE (reference sequence). The CDR3 DNA is TGTGCCAGCAGCTTTCCGACCCGGGACAGGGGTGGGGAGCAGTACTTC. Protein product: CASSFPTRDRGGEQYF.

As for this clone: At one boundary the junction diverges from the germline segment, which might be a read error. V gene TRBV7-9 combines with J gene TRBJ2-4; 7 bases map to TRBD1. This CDR3 contains 13 residues. Germline-derived CDR1 and CDR2 are SEHNR and FQNEAQ (reference sequence). The CDR3 bases are TGTGCCAGCAGCTCGGACAGGCAAAACAGTCAGTACTTC. It codes for CASSSDRQNSQYF.

This chain links TRBV25-1 with TRBJ2-1; the match to TRBD2 covers 7 bases. V lost 7 bases and J lost 3; bases outside the gene matches: 12. This CDR3 is 16 amino acids long. Per germline, CDR1 MGHDK and CDR2 SYGVNS. The CDR3 DNA reads as TGTGCCAGCACCCCGAGAAGAGCGGGATTCTACAATGAGCAGTTCTTC. Its protein product is CASTPRRAGFYNEQFF.

The chain uses TRBV7-9 and TRBJ2-1; tentative D call: TRBD2 (7 bases). Germline loops: CDR1 SEHNR, CDR2 FQNEAQ (reference sequence). The CDR3 covers 19 residues. V was cut by 4 bases and J by 0 bases, with 22 bases left in between. CDR3 sequence: CASSSGGRSLKSSYNEQFF. The CDR3 DNA is TGTGCCAGCAGCTCCGGGGGGCGGTCCCTCAAGAGCTCCTACAATGAGCAGTTCTTC.

Concerning this clone: The sample has other DNA sequences that encode this CDR3 too. The chain employs TRBV10-2 and TRBJ2-7, with TRBD1 identical over 7 bases. Trimming at V came to 7 bases and at J to 7 bases, leaving 13 bases not matched to a gene. The CDR3 is 14 residues long. Germline lookup yields CDR1 WSHSY and CDR2 SAAADI. The CDR3 loop reads CASKATGPLEEQYF. CDR3 coding DNA: TGCGCCAGCAAGGCGACAGGGCCTCTTGAGGAGCAGTACTTC.

The chain couples TRBV2 to TRBJ2-7; 8 bases map to TRBD1. Germline CDR1 SNHLY, CDR2 FYNNEI. This CDR3 has 12 amino acids. V lost 9 bases, J lost 2 bases, and 3 bases stayed unmatched. CDR3: CARGQGPYEQYF. The CDR3, as DNA: TGTGCCAGAGGACAGGGACCCTACGAGCAGTACTTC.

As regards this clone: The junction departs from the called germline gene at one end, perhaps through a read error. In DNA form, the CDR3 reads TGTGCCAGCGGGAGGGGGGCTGGTCGTGGGGCCAACGGCCTGACTTTC. As protein: CASGRGAGRGANGLTF. V usage is TRBV9 and J usage is TRBJ2-6, with D perhaps TRBD2 (7 bases). Germline assignment: CDR1 SGDLS and CDR2 YYNGEE. This CDR3 comprises 16 residues.

This clone was observed once. DNA for the CDR3: TGCGCCAGCAGCTTGGGCGGACAGGGGAACTCTGGAAACACCATATATTTT. As protein: CASSLGGQGNSGNTIYF. The chain employs TRBV5-1 and TRBJ1-3; 9 nucleotides match TRBD1. The CDR3 loop spans 17 amino acids. Germline V gene data show CDR1 as SGHRS and CDR2 as YFSETQ. The V and J ends lost 0 bases and 0 bases, in that order; junction bases with no gene match: 4.

This chain uses TRBV21-1 with TRBJ2-7; TRBD1 was called by the table and not checked on the DNA. TRBV21-1 is classified as a pseudogene. This CDR3 contains 14 residues. The CDR3 reads CASSLRDTSYEQYF. In DNA form, the CDR3 reads TGTGCCAGCTCGCTCCGGGACACCTCCTACGAGCAGTACTTC.

The chain carries TRBV12-5 and TRBJ2-3, with 10 bases aligning to TRBD2. V dropped 4 bases and J dropped 4; count of bases not matched to a gene: 2. The germline V gene encodes CDR1 LGHNT and CDR2 FRNRAP. This CDR3 region has 14 residues. The DNA for the CDR3 is TGTGCTAGTGGTTCTAGCGGGAGTCCAGATACGCAGTATTTT. Translating gives CASGSSGSPDTQYF. Drawing the rest from reference TRBV12-5 and TRBJ2-3, the complete variable domain is DARVTQTPRHKVTEMGQEVTMRCQPILGHNTVFWYRQTMMQGLELLAYFRNRAPLDDSGMPKDRFSAEMPDATLATLKIQPSEPRDSAVYFCASGSSGSPDTQYFGPGTRLTVL.

On this clone itself: Other DNA sequences in the same sample also yield this CDR3. J is TRBJ2-3 and V is TRBV6-5, with D maybe TRBD2 (5 bases). The CDR3 is made up of 16 amino acids. The V end was cut by 0 bases, the J end by 0 bases, with 10 bases between. Germline V gene lookup returns CDR1 MNHEY and CDR2 SVGAGI. In DNA form, the CDR3 reads TGTGCCAGCAGTTACTCGATGAGCGGAAGCACAGATACGCAGTATTTT. Its protein product is CASSYSMSGSTDTQYF.

The gene calls are TRBV15 and TRBJ2-7; possible D gene TRBD2, 5 bases. This CDR3 is built from 14 residues. V shed 0 bases and J shed 7 bases, with 13 bases lying between them. Germline loops: CDR1 LNHNV, CDR2 YYDKDF (reference sequence). The CDR3 DNA sequence: TGTGCCACCAGCAGAGAAGGGTCGGGGTATGAGCAGTACTTC. Its translation is CATSREGSGYEQYF. The entire variable domain, with the rest obtained from reference TRBV15 and TRBJ2-7, is as follows: DAMVIQNPRYQVTQFGKPVTLSCSQTLNHNVMYWYQQKSSQAPKLLFHYYDKDFNNEADTPDNFQSRRPNTSFCFLDIRSPGLGDTAMYLCATSREGSGYEQYFGPGTRLTVT.

As concerns this clone: The sample carries other DNA sequences with the same CDR3. This chain connects TRBV18 to TRBJ2-7; a weak D match, TRBD1 (6 bases). Germline-derived CDR1 and CDR2 are KGHSH and LQKENI. The CDR3 has 13 amino acids. V was pared by 3 bases and J by 1 base, with 7 bases between. DNA of the CDR3: TGTGCCAGCTCACCTCAGGGGTCCTACGAGCAGTACTTC. Translated, it gives CASSPQGSYEQYF. The variable domain in full, completed from reference TRBV18 and TRBJ2-7, reads NAGVMQNPRHLVRRRGQEARLRCSPMKGHSHVYWYRQLPEEGLKFMVYLQKENIIDESGMPKERFSAEFPKEGPSILRIQQVVRGDSAAYFCASSPQGSYEQYFGPGTRLTVT.

The chain couples TRBV20-1 to TRBJ1-2; D is perhaps TRBD1 (6 bases). Trimming took off 7 bases at V and 3 bases at J, with 9 bases between the two ends. This CDR3 contains 11 residues. Looked up from germline, CDR1 is DFQATT and CDR2 is SNEGSKA (reference sequence). The CDR3 nucleotides are TGCAGTGTAACAGGGTACTATGGCTACACCTTC. Translation: CSVTGYYGYTF.

The chain employs TRBV5-4 and TRBJ2-5; TRBD2 agrees at 9 bases. Trimming cost V 1 base and J 1 base; bases outside gene matches: 5. Germline CDR1 SGHNT, CDR2 YYREEE (reference sequence). This CDR3 has 16 amino acids. CDR3 loop: CASSLLSSGAQETQYF. The CDR3 DNA is TGTGCCAGCAGCTTGTTGTCTAGCGGGGCCCAAGAGACCCAGTACTTC.

A single count supports this clone. This chain uses TRBV11-2 with TRBJ2-1; 7 positions match TRBD1. The V gene end was trimmed by 5 bases and the J gene end by 8 bases; junction bases not matched to a gene: 9. Germline CDR1 SGHAT, CDR2 FQNNGV. The CDR3 runs 14 residues. CDR3 loop: CASSPRPQGDEQFF. For the CDR3, the DNA is TGTGCCAGCAGCCCAAGGCCCCAGGGGGATGAGCAGTTCTTC.

The chain is built from TRBV19 and TRBJ2-2; D is perhaps TRBD2 (6 bases). The V and J ends lost 3 bases and 7 bases respectively, with 18 bases between them. Per germline, CDR1 LNHDA and CDR2 SQIVND (reference sequence). This CDR3 has 16 residues. CDR3 amino acids: CASSIPPGLFFGELFF. CDR3 nucleotides: TGTGCCAGTAGTATCCCTCCGGGACTCTTCTTCGGGGAGCTGTTTTTT.

The sample holds a few counts of this clone. DNA for the CDR3: TGTGCCAGCACAGGGCCGAACACTGAAGCTTTCTTT. Amino acid sequence: CASTGPNTEAFF. V is TRBV6-5 and J is TRBJ1-1, with a possible D match to TRBD1 (5 bases). Germline CDR1 MNHEY, CDR2 SVGAGI. V lost 7 bases and J 1 base, leaving 7 bases between the germline ends. This CDR3 comprises 12 residues.

The chain joins TRBV7-9 to TRBJ2-1; D is possibly TRBD2 (6 bases). Trimming pared 1 base from V and 10 bases from J, leaving 17 bases between. CDR1 and CDR2 (germline): SEHNR, FQNEAQ (reference sequence). This CDR3 has 15 residues. The CDR3 protein is CASSLGGGNTGEQFF. For the CDR3, the DNA is TGTGCCAGCAGCTTAGGGGGCGGGAACACTGGGGAGCAGTTCTTC.

The CDR3, as DNA: TGTGCCAGCAGCTTAGGGTCCAGAAAGACCTACAATGAGCAGTTCTTC. Its protein is CASSLGSRKTYNEQFF. The genes are TRBV7-9 and TRBJ2-1; no firm D call. V was pared by 1 base and J by 2 bases, with 12 bases between. Germline V gene data show CDR1 as SEHNR and CDR2 as FQNEAQ (reference sequence). The CDR3 covers 16 residues.

The chain carries TRBV9 and TRBJ2-7; D might be TRBD2 (6 bases). The CDR3 contains 15 residues. Per germline, CDR1 SGDLS and CDR2 YYNGEE. V was pared by 1 base and J by 0 bases, with 11 bases between. Written as DNA, the CDR3 is TGTGCCAGCAGCGTAAGAGGCGGGAACTCCTACGAGCAGTACTTC. Translated, it gives CASSVRGGNSYEQYF.

The V and J genes are TRBV6-1 and TRBJ1-4; 9 nucleotides match TRBD1. The V segment lost 1 base and the J segment 0 bases; nucleotides outside the gene matches: 9. The CDR3 consists of 19 residues. CDR1 MNHNS and CDR2 SASEGT come from the germline V gene. CDR3 amino acids: CASSEVFLDRGSTNEKLFF. In DNA, the CDR3 is TGTGCCAGCAGTGAAGTATTTCTGGACAGGGGTTCAACTAATGAAAAACTGTTTTTT.

In regard to this clone: The identical CDR3 is also encoded by other nucleotide sequences in the sample. V is TRBV5-1 and J is TRBJ1-2; D remains ambiguous. Germline V lookup: CDR1 SGHRS, CDR2 YFSETQ. The CDR3 is made up of 12 amino acids. V lost 4 bases and J lost 5, with 9 bases in between. CDR3 nucleotides: TGCGCCAGCAGCCCCGACACATATGGCTACACCTTC. Protein product: CASSPDTYGYTF.